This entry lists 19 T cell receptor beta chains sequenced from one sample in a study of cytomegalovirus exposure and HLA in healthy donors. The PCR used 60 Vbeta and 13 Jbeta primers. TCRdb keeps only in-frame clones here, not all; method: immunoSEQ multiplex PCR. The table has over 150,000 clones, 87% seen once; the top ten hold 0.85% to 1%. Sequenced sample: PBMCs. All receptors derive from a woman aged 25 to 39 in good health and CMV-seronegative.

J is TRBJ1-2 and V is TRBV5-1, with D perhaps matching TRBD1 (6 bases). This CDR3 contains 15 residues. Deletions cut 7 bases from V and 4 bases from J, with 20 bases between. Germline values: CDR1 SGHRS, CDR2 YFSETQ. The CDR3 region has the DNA TGCGCCAGCCAAAAGGACCAGGGGAGATCCTATGGCTACACCTTC. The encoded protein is CASQKDQGRSYGYTF.

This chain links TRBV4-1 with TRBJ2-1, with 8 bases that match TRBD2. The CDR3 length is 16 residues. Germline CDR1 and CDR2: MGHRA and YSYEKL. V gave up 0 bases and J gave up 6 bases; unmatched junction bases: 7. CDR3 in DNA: TGCGCCAGCAGCCAAGATCAACTAGCGGAGATCAATGAGCAGTTCTTC. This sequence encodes CASSQDQLAEINEQFF.

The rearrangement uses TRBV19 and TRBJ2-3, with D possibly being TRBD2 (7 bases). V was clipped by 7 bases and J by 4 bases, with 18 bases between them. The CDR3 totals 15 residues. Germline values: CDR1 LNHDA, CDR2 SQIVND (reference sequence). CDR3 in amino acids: CASTEGGRRADTQYF. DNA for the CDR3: TGTGCCAGTACCGAGGGGGGGAGGCGAGCAGATACGCAGTATTTT. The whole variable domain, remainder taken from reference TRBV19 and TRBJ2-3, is DGGITQSPKYLFRKEGQNVTLSCEQNLNHDAMYWYRQDPGQGLRLIYYSQIVNDFQKGDIAEGYSVSREKKESFPLTVTSAQKNPTAFYLCASTEGGRRADTQYFGPGTRLTVL.

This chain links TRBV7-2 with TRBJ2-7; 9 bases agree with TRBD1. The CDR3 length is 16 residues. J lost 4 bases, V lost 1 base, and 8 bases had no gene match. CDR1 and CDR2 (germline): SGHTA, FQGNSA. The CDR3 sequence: CASSLGPPGQGYEQYF. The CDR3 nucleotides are TGTGCCAGCAGCTTAGGCCCTCCGGGACAGGGATACGAGCAGTACTTC.

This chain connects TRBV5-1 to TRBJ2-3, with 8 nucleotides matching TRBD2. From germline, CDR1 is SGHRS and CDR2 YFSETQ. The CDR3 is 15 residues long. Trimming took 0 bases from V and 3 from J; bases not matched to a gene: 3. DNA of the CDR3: TGCGCCAGCAGCTTGGTCGGGGGGGGAACAGATACGCAGTATTTT. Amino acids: CASSLVGGGTDTQYF. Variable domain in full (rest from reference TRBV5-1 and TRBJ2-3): KAGVTQTPRYLIKTRGQQVTLSCSPISGHRSVSWYQQTPGQGLQFLFEYFSETQRNKGNFPGRFSGRQFSNSRSEMNVSTLELGDSALYLCASSLVGGGTDTQYFGPGTRLTVL.

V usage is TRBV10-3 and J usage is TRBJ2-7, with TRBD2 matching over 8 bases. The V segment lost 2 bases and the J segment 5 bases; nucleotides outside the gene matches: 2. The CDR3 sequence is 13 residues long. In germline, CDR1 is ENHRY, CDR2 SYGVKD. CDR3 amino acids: CAISERGGDEQYF. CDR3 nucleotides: TGTGCCATCAGTGAGCGGGGGGGGGACGAGCAGTACTTC.

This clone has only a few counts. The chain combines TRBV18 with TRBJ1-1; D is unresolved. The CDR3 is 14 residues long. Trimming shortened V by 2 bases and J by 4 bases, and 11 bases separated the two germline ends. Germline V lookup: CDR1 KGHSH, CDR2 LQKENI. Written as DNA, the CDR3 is TGTGCCAGCTCACCAAACCTCCAGGTCACTGAAGCTTTCTTT. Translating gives CASSPNLQVTEAFF.

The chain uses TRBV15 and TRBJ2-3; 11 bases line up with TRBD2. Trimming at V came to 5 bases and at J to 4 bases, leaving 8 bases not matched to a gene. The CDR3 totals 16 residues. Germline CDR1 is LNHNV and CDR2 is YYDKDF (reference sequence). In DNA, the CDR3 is TGTGCCACCAGCTACGAACTAGCGGGGGCCCCAGATACGCAGTATTTT. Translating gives CATSYELAGAPDTQYF.

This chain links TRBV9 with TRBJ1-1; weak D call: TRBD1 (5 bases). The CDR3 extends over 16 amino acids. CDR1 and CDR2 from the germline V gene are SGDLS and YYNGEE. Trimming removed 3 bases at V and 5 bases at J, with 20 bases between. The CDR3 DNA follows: TGTGCCAGCAGCGGCCTAGGGGCGCGAATGAGGACTGAAGCTTTCTTT. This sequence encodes CASSGLGARMRTEAFF.

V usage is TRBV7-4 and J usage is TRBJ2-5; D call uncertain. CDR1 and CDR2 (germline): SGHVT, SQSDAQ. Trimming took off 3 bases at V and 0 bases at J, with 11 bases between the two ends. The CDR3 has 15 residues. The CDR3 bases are TGTGCCAGCAGCTTCGGGTCGCGGTACCAAGAGACCCAGTACTTC. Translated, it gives CASSFGSRYQETQYF. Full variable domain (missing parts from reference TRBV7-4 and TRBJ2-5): GAGVSQSPRYKVAKRGRDVALRCDSISGHVTLYWYRQTLGQGSEVLTYSQSDAQRDKSGRPSGRFSAERPERSVSTLKIQRTEQGDSAVYLCASSFGSRYQETQYFGPGTRLLVL.

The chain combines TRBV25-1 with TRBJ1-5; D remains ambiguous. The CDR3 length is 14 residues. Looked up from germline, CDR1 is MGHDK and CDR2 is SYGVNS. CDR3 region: CHGRRWRENQPQHF. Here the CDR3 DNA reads TGTCATGGGAGACGATGGCGGGAGAATCAGCCCCAGCATTTT.

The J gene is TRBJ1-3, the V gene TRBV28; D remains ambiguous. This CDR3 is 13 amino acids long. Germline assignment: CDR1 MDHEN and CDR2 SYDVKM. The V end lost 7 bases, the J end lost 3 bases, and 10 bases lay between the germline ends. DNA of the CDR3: TGTGCCAGCACGAGCCACGTTGGAAACACCATATATTTT. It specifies CASTSHVGNTIYF.

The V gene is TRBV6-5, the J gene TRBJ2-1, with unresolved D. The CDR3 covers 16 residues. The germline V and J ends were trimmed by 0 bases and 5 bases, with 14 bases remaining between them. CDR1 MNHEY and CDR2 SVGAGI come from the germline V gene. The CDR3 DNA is TGTGCCAGCAGTTACTCGGAGCTGACTTTCAACAATGAGCAGTTCTTC. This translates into CASSYSELTFNNEQFF.

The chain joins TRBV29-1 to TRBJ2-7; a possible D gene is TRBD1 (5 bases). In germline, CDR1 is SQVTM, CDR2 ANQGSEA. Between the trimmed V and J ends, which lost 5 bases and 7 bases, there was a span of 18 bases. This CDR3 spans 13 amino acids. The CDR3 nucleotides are TGCAGCGTTTCAGACCTCAGGGTGGGGGAGCAGTACTTC. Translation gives CSVSDLRVGEQYF.

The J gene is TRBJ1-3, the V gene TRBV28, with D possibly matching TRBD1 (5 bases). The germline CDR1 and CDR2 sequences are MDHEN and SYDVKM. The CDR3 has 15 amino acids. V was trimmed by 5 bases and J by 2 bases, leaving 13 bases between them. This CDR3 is CASSPSGGAGNTIYF. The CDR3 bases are TGTGCCAGCAGTCCGTCCGGAGGGGCTGGAAACACCATATATTTT.

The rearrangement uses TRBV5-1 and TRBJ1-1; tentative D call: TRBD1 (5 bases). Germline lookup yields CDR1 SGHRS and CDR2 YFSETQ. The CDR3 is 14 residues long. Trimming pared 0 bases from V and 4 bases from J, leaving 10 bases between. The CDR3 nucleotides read TGCGCCAGCAGCTTGGCCATGGGGGGCACTGAAGCTTTCTTT. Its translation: CASSLAMGGTEAFF. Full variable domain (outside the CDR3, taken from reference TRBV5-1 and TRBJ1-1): KAGVTQTPRYLIKTRGQQVTLSCSPISGHRSVSWYQQTPGQGLQFLFEYFSETQRNKGNFPGRFSGRQFSNSRSEMNVSTLELGDSALYLCASSLAMGGTEAFFGQGTRLTVV.

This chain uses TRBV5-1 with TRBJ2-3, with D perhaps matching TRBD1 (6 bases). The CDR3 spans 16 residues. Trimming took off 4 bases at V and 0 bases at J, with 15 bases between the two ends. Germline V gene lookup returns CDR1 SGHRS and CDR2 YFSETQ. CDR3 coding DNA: TGCGCCAGCAGCCCGGACAGTCTTTTTAGCACAGATACGCAGTATTTT. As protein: CASSPDSLFSTDTQYF.

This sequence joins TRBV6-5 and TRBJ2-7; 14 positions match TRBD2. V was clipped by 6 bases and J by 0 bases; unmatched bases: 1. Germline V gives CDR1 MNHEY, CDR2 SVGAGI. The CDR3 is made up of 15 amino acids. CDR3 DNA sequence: TGTGCCAGCAGGGGGACTAGCGGGGGCTCCTACGAGCAGTACTTC. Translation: CASRGTSGGSYEQYF.

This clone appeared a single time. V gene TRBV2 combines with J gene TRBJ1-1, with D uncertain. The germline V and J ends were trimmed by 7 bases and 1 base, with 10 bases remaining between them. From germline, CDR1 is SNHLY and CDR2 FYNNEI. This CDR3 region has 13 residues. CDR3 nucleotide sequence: TGTGCCAGCAAGACACCCCAGAACACTGAAGCTTTCTTT. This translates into CASKTPQNTEAFF.